The clone carrying this T cell receptor beta chain turned up a few times. Its target is unknown. These data are taken from a study of shared clonotypes between healthy human individuals. The CDR3 length is 17 residues. Trimming cost V 9 bases and J 1 base, with 24 bases left between them. The germline V gene has CDR1 LNHDA and CDR2 SQIVND (reference sequence). Clones were sequenced by immunoSEQ multiplex PCR, and TCRdb holds only the in-frame ones, with some missing. The sample has roughly 1,000,000 clones, approximately 78% seen once. The study, taken as a whole, reports: Memory subsets had estimated richness that was generally smaller than that of naive subsets.

The sample taken for sequencing was memory CD4+ T cells from PBMCs. Subset specified: CD45RA-negative fraction. This rearrangement joins TRBV19 to TRBJ1-1; maybe TRBD1 (5 bases). The receptor was derived from a man aged 18 to 30 in good health. Some clones in this sample may be carry-over from other donors' samples. CDR3 amino acids: CASFPPNSGAPNTEAFF. CDR3 coding DNA: TGTGCCAGCTTCCCCCCTAATTCTGGGGCACCGAACACTGAAGCTTTCTTT.